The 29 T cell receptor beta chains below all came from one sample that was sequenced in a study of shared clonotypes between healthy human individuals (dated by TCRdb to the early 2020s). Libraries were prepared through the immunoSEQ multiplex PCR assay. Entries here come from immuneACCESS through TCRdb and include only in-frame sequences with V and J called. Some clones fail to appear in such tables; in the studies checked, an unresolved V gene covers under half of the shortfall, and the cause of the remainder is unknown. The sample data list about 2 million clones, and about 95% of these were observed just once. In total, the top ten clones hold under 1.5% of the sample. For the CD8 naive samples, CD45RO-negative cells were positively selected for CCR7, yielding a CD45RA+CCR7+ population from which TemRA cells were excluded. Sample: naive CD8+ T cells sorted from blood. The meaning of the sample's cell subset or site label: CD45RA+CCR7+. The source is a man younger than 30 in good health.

The DNA of the CDR3 is TGCGCCAGCAGCTTGGGTGACAGAAACTATGGCTACACCTTC. This sequence encodes CASSLGDRNYGYTF. V usage is TRBV5-1 and J usage is TRBJ1-2, with D possibly being TRBD1 (5 bases). The ends were cut back, 0 bases at V and 2 bases at J, with 8 bases in the middle. CDR1 and CDR2 from the germline V gene are SGHRS and YFSETQ. The CDR3 is made up of 14 amino acids.

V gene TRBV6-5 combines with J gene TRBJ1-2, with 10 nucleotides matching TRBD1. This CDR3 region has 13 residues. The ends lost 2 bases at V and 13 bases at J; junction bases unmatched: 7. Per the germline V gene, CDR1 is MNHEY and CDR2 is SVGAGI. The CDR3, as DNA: TGTGCCAGCAGTTACAACGGACAGGGGGAAGGCACCTTC. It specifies CASSYNGQGEGTF.

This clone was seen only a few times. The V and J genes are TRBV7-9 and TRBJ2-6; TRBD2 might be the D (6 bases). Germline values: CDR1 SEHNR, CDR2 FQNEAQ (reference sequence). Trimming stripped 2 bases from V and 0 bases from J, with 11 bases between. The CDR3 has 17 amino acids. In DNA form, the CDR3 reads TGTGCCAGCAGCTTATCACAGGACTACTCTGGGGCCAACGTCCTGACTTTC. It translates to CASSLSQDYSGANVLTF.

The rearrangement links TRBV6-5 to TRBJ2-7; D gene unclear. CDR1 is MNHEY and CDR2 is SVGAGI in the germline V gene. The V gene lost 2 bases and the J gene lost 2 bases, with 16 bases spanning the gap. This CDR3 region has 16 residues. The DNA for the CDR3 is TGTGCCAGCAGTTACATTCTGGGCCCGCGGACCTACGAGCAGTACTTC. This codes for CASSYILGPRTYEQYF.

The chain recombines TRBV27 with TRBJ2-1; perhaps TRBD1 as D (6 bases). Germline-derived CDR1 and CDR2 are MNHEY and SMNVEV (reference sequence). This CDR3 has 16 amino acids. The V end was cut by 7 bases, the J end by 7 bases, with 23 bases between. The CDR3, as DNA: TGTGCCAGCACCATAAACCCGCCAGGGGTGGCGAATGAGCAGTTCTTC. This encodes CASTINPPGVANEQFF.

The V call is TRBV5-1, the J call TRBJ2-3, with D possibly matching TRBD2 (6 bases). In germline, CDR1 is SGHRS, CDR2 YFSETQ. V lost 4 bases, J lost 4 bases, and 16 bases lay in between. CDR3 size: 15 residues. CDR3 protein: CASSTTGLSPDTQYF. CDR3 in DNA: TGCGCCAGCAGCACAACGGGACTGTCCCCAGATACGCAGTATTTT.

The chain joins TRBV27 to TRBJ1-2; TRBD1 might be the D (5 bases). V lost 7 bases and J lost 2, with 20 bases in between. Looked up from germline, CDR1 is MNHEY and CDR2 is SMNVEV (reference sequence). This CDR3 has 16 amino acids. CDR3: CASTPVGSGLNYGYTF. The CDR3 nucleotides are TGTGCCAGCACCCCTGTGGGGTCGGGGCTGAACTATGGCTACACCTTC.

The CDR3 protein is CASSFSGTGTYEQYF. The CDR3 bases are TGTGCCAGCAGTTTCTCCGGGACAGGAACCTACGAGCAGTACTTC. The V gene is TRBV6-5, the J gene TRBJ2-7; 8 bases align to TRBD1. CDR3 length: 15 residues. Per germline, CDR1 MNHEY and CDR2 SVGAGI. The ends lost 4 bases at V and 2 bases at J; junction bases unmatched: 7.

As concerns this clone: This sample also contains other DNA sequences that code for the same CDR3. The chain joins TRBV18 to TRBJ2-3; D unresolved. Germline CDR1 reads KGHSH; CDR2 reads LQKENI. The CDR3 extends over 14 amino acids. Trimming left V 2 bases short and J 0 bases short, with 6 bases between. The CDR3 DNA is TGTGCCAGCTCACCATCCAGCAGCACAGATACGCAGTATTTT. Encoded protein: CASSPSSSTDTQYF.

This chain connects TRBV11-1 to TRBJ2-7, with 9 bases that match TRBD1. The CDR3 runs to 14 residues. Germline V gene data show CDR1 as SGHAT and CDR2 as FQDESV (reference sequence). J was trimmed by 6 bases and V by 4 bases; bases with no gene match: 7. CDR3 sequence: CASSYRGTGTEQYF. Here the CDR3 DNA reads TGTGCCAGCAGCTATAGGGGGACAGGGACCGAGCAGTACTTC.

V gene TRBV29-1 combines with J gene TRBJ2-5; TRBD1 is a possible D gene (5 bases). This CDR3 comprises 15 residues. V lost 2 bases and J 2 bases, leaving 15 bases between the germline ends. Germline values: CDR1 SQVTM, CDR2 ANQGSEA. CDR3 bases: TGCAGCGTTGAACGGTTTGACAGAACACAAGAGACCCAGTACTTC. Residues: CSVERFDRTQETQYF.

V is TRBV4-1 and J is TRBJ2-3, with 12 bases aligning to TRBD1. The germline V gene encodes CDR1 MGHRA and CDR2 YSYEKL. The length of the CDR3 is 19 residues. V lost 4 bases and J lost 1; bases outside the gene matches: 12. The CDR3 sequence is CASSLLAGQGAGGTDTQYF. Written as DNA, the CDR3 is TGCGCCAGCAGCCTACTTGCGGGACAGGGGGCGGGGGGCACAGATACGCAGTATTTT.

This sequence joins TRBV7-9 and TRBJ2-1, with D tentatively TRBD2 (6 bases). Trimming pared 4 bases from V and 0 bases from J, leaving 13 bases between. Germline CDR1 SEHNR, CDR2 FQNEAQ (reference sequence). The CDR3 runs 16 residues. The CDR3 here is CASSSRRASSYNEQFF. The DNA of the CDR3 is TGTGCCAGCAGCTCCCGGAGGGCGAGCTCCTACAATGAGCAGTTCTTC.

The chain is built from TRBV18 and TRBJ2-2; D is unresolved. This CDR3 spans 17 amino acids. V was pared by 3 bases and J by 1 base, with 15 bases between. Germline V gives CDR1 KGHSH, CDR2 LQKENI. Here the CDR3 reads CASSPDPFEENTGELFF. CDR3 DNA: TGTGCCAGCTCACCCGACCCCTTCGAGGAGAACACCGGGGAGCTGTTTTTT.

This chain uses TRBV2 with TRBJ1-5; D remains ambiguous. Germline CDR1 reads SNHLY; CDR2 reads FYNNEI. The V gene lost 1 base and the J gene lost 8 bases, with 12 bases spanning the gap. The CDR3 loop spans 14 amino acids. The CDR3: CASSEGGGVKPQHF. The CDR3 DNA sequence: TGTGCCAGCAGTGAAGGGGGTGGAGTAAAGCCCCAGCATTTT.

CDR3 coding DNA: TGTGCCAGCAGCTCCAAACAGGGCTTACAAGAGACCCAGTACTTC. Translated, it gives CASSSKQGLQETQYF. V and J are TRBV7-9 and TRBJ2-5; perhaps TRBD1 as D (6 bases). Trimming cost V 4 bases and J 2 bases, with 14 bases left between them. The CDR3 is 15 residues long. Germline CDR1 and CDR2: SEHNR and FQNEAQ (reference sequence).

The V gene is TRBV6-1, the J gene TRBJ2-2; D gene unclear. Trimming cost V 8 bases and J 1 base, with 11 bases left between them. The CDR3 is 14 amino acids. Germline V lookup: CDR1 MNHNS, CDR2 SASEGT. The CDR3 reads CASRANRNTGELFF. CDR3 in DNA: TGTGCCAGCCGGGCCAACCGGAACACCGGGGAGCTGTTTTTT.

The CDR3 bases are TGTGCCAGTAGTCCCGTCCCTGTTGACAATGAGCAGTTCTTC. It specifies CASSPVPVDNEQFF. This rearrangement joins TRBV19 to TRBJ2-1; D gene ambiguous. V was trimmed by 5 bases and J by 5 bases, leaving 13 bases between them. Per germline, CDR1 LNHDA and CDR2 SQIVND (reference sequence). CDR3 length: 14 amino acids.

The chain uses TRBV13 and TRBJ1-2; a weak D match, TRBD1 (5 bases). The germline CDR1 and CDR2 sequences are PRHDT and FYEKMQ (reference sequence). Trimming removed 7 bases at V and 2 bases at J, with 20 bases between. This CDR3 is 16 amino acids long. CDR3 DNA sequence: TGTGCCAGCACGTCTTACCGGGACGGCGTAAACTATGGCTACACCTTC. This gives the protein CASTSYRDGVNYGYTF.

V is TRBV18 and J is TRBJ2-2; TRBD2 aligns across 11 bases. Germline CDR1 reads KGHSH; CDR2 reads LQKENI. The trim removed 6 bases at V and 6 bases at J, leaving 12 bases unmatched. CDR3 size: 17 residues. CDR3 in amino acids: CASSVTSGDEGPGELFF. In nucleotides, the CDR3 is TGTGCCAGCTCCGTGACTAGCGGGGACGAAGGACCCGGGGAGCTGTTTTTT.

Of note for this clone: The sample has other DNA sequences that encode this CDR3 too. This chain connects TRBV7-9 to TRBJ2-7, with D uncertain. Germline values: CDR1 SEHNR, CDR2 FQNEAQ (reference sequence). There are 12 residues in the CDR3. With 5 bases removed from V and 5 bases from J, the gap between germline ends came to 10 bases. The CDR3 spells CASSLLGDEQYF. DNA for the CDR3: TGTGCCAGCAGCCTCCTTGGGGACGAGCAGTACTTC.

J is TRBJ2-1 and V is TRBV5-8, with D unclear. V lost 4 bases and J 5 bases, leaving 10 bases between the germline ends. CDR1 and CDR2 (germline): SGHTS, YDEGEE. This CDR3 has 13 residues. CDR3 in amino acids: CASSATQNNEQFF. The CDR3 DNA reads TGTGCCAGCAGCGCCACCCAGAACAATGAGCAGTTCTTC.

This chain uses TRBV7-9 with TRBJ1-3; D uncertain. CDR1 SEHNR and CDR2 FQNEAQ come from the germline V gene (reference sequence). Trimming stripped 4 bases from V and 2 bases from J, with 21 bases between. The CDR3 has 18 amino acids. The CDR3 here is CASSSSRIGRTPGNTIYF. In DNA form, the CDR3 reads TGTGCCAGCAGCTCCTCCCGAATCGGGCGGACGCCTGGAAACACCATATATTTT. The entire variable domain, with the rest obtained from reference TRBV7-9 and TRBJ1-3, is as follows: DTGVSQNPRHKITKRGQNVTFRCDPISEHNRLYWYRQTLGQGPEFLTYFQNEAQLEKSRLLSDRFSAERPKGSFSTLEIQRTEQGDSAMYLCASSSSRIGRTPGNTIYFGEGSWLTVV.

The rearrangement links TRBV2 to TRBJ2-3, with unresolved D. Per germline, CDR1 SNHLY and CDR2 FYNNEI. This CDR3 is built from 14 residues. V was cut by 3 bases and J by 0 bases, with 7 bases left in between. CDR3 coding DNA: TGTGCCAGCAGTGAGGATATCAGCACAGATACGCAGTATTTT. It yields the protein CASSEDISTDTQYF.

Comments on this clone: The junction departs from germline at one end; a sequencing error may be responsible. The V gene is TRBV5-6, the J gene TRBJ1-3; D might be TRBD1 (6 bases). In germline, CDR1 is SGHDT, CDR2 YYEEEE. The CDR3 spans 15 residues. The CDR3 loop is CASTLGTGWGNTIYF. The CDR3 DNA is TGTGCCAGCACCTTGGGTACAGGGTGGGGAAACACCATATATTTT.

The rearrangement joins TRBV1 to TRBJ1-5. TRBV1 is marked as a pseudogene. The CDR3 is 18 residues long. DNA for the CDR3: TGCACCAGCAGCCAGGATAATCCTCGATGGGTTAGCAATCAGCCCCAGCATTTT. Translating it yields CTSSQDNPRWVSNQPQHF.

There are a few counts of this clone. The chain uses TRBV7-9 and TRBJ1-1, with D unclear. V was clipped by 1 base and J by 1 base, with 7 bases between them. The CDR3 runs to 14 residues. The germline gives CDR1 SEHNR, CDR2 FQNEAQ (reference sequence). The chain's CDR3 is CASSLGHSNTEAFF. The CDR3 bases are TGTGCCAGCAGCTTAGGGCATTCGAACACTGAAGCTTTCTTT.

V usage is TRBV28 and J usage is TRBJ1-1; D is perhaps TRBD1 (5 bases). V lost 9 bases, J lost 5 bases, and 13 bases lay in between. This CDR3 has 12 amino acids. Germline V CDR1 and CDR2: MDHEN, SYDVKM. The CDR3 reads CASDDWGTEAFF. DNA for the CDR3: TGTGCCAGTGACGATTGGGGGACTGAAGCTTTCTTT.

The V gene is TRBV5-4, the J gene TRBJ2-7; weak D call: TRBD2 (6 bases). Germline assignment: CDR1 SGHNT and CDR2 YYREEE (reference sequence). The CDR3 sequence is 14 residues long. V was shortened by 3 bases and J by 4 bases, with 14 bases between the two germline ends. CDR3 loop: CASSSRGAIYEQYF. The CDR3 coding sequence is TGTGCCAGCAGCTCGCGGGGAGCGATTTACGAGCAGTACTTC.